This T cell receptor beta chain was documented in a study of vaccination and CD4 T cells after COVID-19. Study-wide background: SARS-CoV-2 had been detected by nasal swab PCR in convalescent patients; under 10 were mild, one severe. Convalescent persons amounted to six males plus four females, two of whom were Hispanic. Study-level points and caveats: Convalescent patient numbers were relatively low, with no early post-infection timepoints.

The germline V and J ends were trimmed by 7 bases and 3 bases, with 16 bases remaining between them. Germline values: CDR1 SNHLY, CDR2 FYNNEI. The CDR3 length is 14 residues. In the case of this clonotype: The antigen is undetermined.

Treatment: approximately nine-day PBMC culture with coronavirus spike peptide pools or control peptides (ViraFEST assay). PBMCs were cultured at fewer than 2.5 million per well with roughly 9.9 IU/ml IL-2 and around 10 ug/ml peptide pools. Cultured CD4+ T cells had their DNA profiled by the Oncomine TCR Beta short-read assay. MiXCR was run by TCRdb on the PCR reads, yielding one entry per CDR3 protein. The sample includes thousands of distinct CDR3 sequences, about 66% seen only once; the top ten take around a fifth. Source material: CD4+ T cells from blood, cultured in vitro. This TCR came from a human donor who had recovered from COVID-19. The genes are TRBV2 and TRBJ2-7; maybe TRBD2 (7 bases). The CDR3 nucleotides read TGTGCCAGCAATCCCCAGGGAGGGGGCTACGAGCAGTACTTC. Its protein product is CASNPQGGGYEQYF. The full variable domain, with the rest looked up from reference TRBV2 and TRBJ2-7, is EPEVTQTPSHQVTQMGQEVILRCVPISNHLYFYWYRQILGQKVEFLVSFYNNEISEKSEIFDDQFSVERPDGSNFTLKIRSTKLEDSAMYFCASNPQGGGYEQYFGPGTRLTVT.